A selection of T cell receptor beta chains follows, all from one sample in a study of shared clonotypes between healthy human individuals. Clones were read by immunoSEQ multiplex PCR, and TCRdb kept only the in-frame ones, dropping some. The table lists some 2,100,000 clones, 85% to 95% of them singletons. The sample comprised naive CD8+ T cells from PBMCs. The receptor source for this set is a man between 18 and 35 years old in good health. Some clones in this sample may be carry-over from other donors' samples. CDR3s include the opening cysteine and the closing phenylalanine or tryptophan. Each record gives: J gene, V gene, clone size, D gene, CDR3 DNA, CDR3 protein. D genes are given only for firm matches. The size entry is marked missing in some rows and otherwise reads once, few, many or a size class.

TRBJ2-7 TRBV4-1 NA TRBD2 TGCGCCAGCAGCCAAGTTGGAGCGGGAGGCGAGCAGTACTTC CASSQVGAGGEQYF
TRBJ2-1 TRBV7-2 NA TRBD1 TGTGCCAGCAGCTACGGGGACAGCTACAATGAGCAGTTCTTC CASSYGDSYNEQFF
TRBJ2-1 TRBV9 NA NA TGTGCCAGCAGCGCCCCTAGCTGGCGGGGCAATGAGCAGTTCTTC CASSAPSWRGNEQFF
TRBJ1-3 TRBV27 once NA TGTGCCAGCAGTTTATCGCCAATTCGGGGCCTCTCTGGAAACACCATATATTTT CASSLSPIRGLSGNTIYF
TRBJ2-7 TRBV19 NA NA TGTGCCAGTAGTATGGGGATTGGGGGCGAGCAGTACTTC CASSMGIGGEQYF
TRBJ1-2 TRBV10-2 NA NA TGCGCCAGCGGCCCATCCGGCGATGGCTACACCTTC CASGPSGDGYTF
TRBJ2-1 TRBV4-2 NA TRBD2 TGTGCCAGCATGAGACTAGCGGGAAGTTACAATGAGCAGTTCTTC CASMRLAGSYNEQFF
TRBJ2-2 TRBV11-2 NA TRBD2 TGTGCCAGCAGCTTCCTAGCGGGACACACCGGGGAGCTGTTTTTT CASSFLAGHTGELFF
TRBJ1-3 TRBV9 NA NA TGTGCCAGCAGCGCCTCGGGAGCGATTGGAAACACCATATATTTT CASSASGAIGNTIYF
TRBJ2-1 TRBV7-2 NA NA TGTGCCAGCAGCTTCTCCCAAAATTACAATGAGCAGTTCTTC CASSFSQNYNEQFF
TRBJ1-5 TRBV5-1 once TRBD1 TGCGCCAGCAGCCCTTGGACAGGAAGCAATCAGCCCCAGCATTTT CASSPWTGSNQPQHF
TRBJ2-2 TRBV7-9 NA TRBD2 TGTGCCAGCACTGATAGCGGGAGGGCCTACACCGGGGAGCTGTTTTTT CASTDSGRAYTGELFF
TRBJ2-2 TRBV9 once NA TGTGCCAGCAGCCCCATCCGGGATTGGACCGGGGAGCTGTTTTTT CASSPIRDWTGELFF
TRBJ1-4 TRBV28 NA TRBD1 TGTGCCAGCAGTTTTCTGACAGGGGAGAAGGAAAAACTGTTTTTT CASSFLTGEKEKLFF
TRBJ1-1 TRBV27 NA NA TGTGCCAGCAGTTTAGAGGGGTATGAAGCTTTCTTT CASSLEGYEAFF
TRBJ2-4 TRBV9 NA TRBD1 TGTGCCAGCAGCGTTGGCCGGGACAGGGCAGACCAGTCAGGCCTATTAGCCAAAAACATTCAGTACTTC CASSVGRDRADQSGLLAKNIQYF
TRBJ1-4 TRBV27 NA TRBD1 TGTGCCAGCAGTGTGCTGGGACAGGGGATTGAAAAACTGTTTTTT CASSVLGQGIEKLFF
TRBJ2-7 TRBV7-8 NA NA TGTGCCAGCAGACAATACGACGGGCCCTACGAGCAGTACTTC CASRQYDGPYEQYF
TRBJ2-3 TRBV27 NA TRBD2 TGTGCCAGCAGTTTATTGCTAGCGGGAGGGCCCCCAGATACGCAGTATTTT CASSLLLAGGPPDTQYF
TRBJ2-3 TRBV18 NA TRBD1 TGTGCCAGCTCACCCTGGGACAGTCCCAGAAGCACAGATACGCAGTATTTT CASSPWDSPRSTDTQYF
TRBJ2-2 TRBV29-1 NA NA TGCAGCGTTGTGGTTGAGAACACCGGGGAGCTGTTTTTT CSVVVENTGELFF
TRBJ2-7 TRBV4-3 NA NA TGCGCCAGCAGCCAAGAATGGGGGTCCACCTCCTACGAGCAGTACTTC CASSQEWGSTSYEQYF
TRBJ2-1 TRBV29-1 NA NA TGCAGCGTTGTGAGGGCCCTCTCCTACAATGAGCAGTTCTTC CSVVRALSYNEQFF
TRBJ2-7 TRBV5-6 NA NA TGTGCCAGCAGCTTGGAGTATGTGGACGGATCCTACGAGCAGTACTTC CASSLEYVDGSYEQYF
TRBJ2-1 TRBV5-5 NA NA TGTGCCAGCAGCTTATGGACACTAGCCTACAATGAGCAGTTCTTC CASSLWTLAYNEQFF
TRBJ2-5 TRBV7-8 NA TRBD2 TGTGCCAGCAGCTCGGAACTAGCGGGATCCACCTGGGAGACCCAGTACTTC CASSSELAGSTWETQYF
TRBJ2-4 TRBV9 once NA TGTGCCAGCAGCGCGCCGGGGATTGGAGCCAAAAACATTCAGTACTTC CASSAPGIGAKNIQYF
TRBJ2-1 TRBV28 NA TRBD2 TGTGCCAGCAGTTTATCGCTAGCGGTCGACTACAATGAGCAGTTCTTC CASSLSLAVDYNEQFF
TRBJ1-1 TRBV29-1 NA TRBD1 TGCAGCGCCCGAGGGGGCGCGGCGACTGAAGCTTTCTTT CSARGGAATEAFF
TRBJ2-7 TRBV6-5 NA NA TGTGCCAGCAGCCCATATTTGACGAGCTCCTACGAGCAGTACTTC CASSPYLTSSYEQYF
TRBJ2-7 TRBV14 NA NA TGTGCCAGCAGCCAAGATTCCGCGGGGCCCGCTGCCTACGAGCAGTACTTC CASSQDSAGPAAYEQYF
TRBJ1-1 TRBV5-6 NA NA TGTGCCAGCAGCCCGGGGGCCTCAAAATCCGAAGCTTTCTTT CASSPGASKSEAFF
TRBJ2-7 TRBV7-6 NA NA TGTGCCAGCAGCTTTTCCGGTAGGGACTACGAGCAGTACTTC CASSFSGRDYEQYF
TRBJ2-7 TRBV27 NA TRBD1 TGTGCCAGCAGTTTATTCGGACAGGGTTCCTACGAGCAGTACTTC CASSLFGQGSYEQYF